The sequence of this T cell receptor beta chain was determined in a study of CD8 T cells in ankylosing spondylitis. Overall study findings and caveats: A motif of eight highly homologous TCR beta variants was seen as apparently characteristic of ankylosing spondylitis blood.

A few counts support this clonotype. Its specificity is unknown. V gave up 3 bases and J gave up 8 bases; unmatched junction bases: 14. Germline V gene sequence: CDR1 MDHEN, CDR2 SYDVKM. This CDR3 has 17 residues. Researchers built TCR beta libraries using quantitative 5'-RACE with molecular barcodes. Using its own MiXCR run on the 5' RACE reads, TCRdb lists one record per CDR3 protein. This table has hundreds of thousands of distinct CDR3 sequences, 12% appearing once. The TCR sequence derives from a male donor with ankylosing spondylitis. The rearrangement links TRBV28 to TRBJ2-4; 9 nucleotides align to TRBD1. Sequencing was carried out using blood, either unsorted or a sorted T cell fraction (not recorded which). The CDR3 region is CASSLRRGQGRVDIQYF. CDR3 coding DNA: TGTGCCAGCAGTTTGCGGAGGGGACAGGGACGGGTAGACATTCAGTACTTC.